Listed here are 11 T cell receptor beta chains from one sample, sequenced in a study of blood T cell repertoires in COVID-19. The data were produced by immunoSEQ multiplex PCR, yet TCRdb's version contains in-frame clones alone and is incomplete. The data hold some 97,000 clones, with almost 80% observed a single time. Sequenced sample: peripheral blood. These receptors came from a man aged 65 to 79 with active or convalescent COVID-19.

To note about this clone: The DNA is left out, because the CDR3 cannot be placed on it with certainty; the CDR3 is given as TCRdb lists it. The chain uses TRBV6-5 and TRBJ1-1; TRBD1 was called by the table and not checked on the DNA. Ends included, the CDR3 has 14 residues. Germline CDR1 reads MNHEY; CDR2 reads SVGAGI. The CDR3 sequence is CASSSSGYTGRGFF.

The J gene is TRBJ1-2, the V gene TRBV16; perhaps TRBD1 as D (5 bases). Trimming took off 0 bases at V and 5 bases at J, with 16 bases between the two ends. CDR1 and CDR2 from the germline V gene are KGHSY and FQNENV. This CDR3 contains 16 residues. CDR3 in DNA: TGTGCCAGCAGCCAATCAAACCGTCGGAGGGGATATGGCTACACCTTC. This gives the protein CASSQSNRRRGYGYTF.

The rearrangement joins TRBV6-1 to TRBJ2-3; TRBD2 is a possible D gene (7 bases). The V end lost 4 bases, the J end lost 6 bases, and 20 bases lay between the germline ends. Per germline, CDR1 MNHNS and CDR2 SASEGT. This CDR3 spans 16 amino acids. CDR3 nucleotides: TGTGCCAGCAGTGTAGGAGGGGGGGCCCCCGGGGATACGCAGTATTTT. This codes for CASSVGGGAPGDTQYF.

The rearrangement uses TRBV2 and TRBJ1-5; 7 bases map to TRBD1. Looked up from germline, CDR1 is SNHLY and CDR2 is FYNNEI. The CDR3 runs 15 residues. Trimming cost V 6 bases and J 1 base; bases outside gene matches: 6. CDR3 sequence (DNA): TGTGCCAGCAGGAACCGGGACAGCAGCAATCAGCCCCAGCATTTT. This encodes CASRNRDSSNQPQHF.

This sequence joins TRBV7-3 and TRBJ1-1, with D perhaps matching TRBD1 (6 bases). V dropped 5 bases and J dropped 5 bases, with 12 bases sitting between them. The CDR3 totals 13 residues. Germline CDR1 reads SGHTA; CDR2 reads FQGTGA. DNA of the CDR3: TGTGCCAGCAGCACAATCCAGGGGACTGAAGCTTTCTTT. Its protein product is CASSTIQGTEAFF.

As DNA, the CDR3 is TGTGCCAGCAGCGCGGGGACAGGGTCTCAGCCCCAGCATTTT. Amino acid sequence: CASSAGTGSQPQHF. The chain has TRBV7-2 and TRBJ1-5; 9 bases match TRBD1. Trimming removed 5 bases from V and 6 bases from J; junction bases left unmatched: 5. This CDR3 is built from 14 residues. Looked up from germline, CDR1 is SGHTA and CDR2 is FQGNSA. The full variable domain, in which reference TRBV7-2 and TRBJ1-5 provide the parts outside the CDR3, is GAGVSQSPSNKVTEKGKDVELRCDPISGHTALYWYRQSLGQGLEFLIYFQGNSAPDKSGLPSDRFSAERTGGSVSTLTIQRTQQEDSAVYLCASSAGTGSQPQHFGDGTRLSIL.

The chain uses TRBV7-2 and TRBJ2-7; 12 positions agree with TRBD2. This CDR3 spans 16 amino acids. With V trimmed by 4 bases and J by 5 bases, 9 bases remained unmatched. Germline loops: CDR1 SGHTA, CDR2 FQGNSA. The CDR3: CASSSTTSGRIDEQYF. The CDR3, as DNA: TGTGCCAGCAGCTCAACCACTAGCGGGAGGATCGACGAGCAGTACTTC.

The chain recombines TRBV7-6 with TRBJ1-6, with unresolved D. Germline CDR1 SGHVS, CDR2 FNYEAQ. CDR3 length: 14 residues. V was shortened by 5 bases and J by 12 bases, with 17 bases between the two germline ends. The CDR3 is CASSTSEGNVPLHF. CDR3 DNA sequence: TGTGCCAGCAGCACGTCAGAGGGAAACGTACCCCTCCACTTT. Drawing the rest from reference TRBV7-6 and TRBJ1-6, the complete variable domain is GAGVSQSPRYKVTKRGQDVALRCDPISGHVSLYWYRQALGQGPEFLTYFNYEAQQDKSGLPNDRFSAERPEGSISTLTIQRTEQRDSAMYRCASSTSEGNVPLHFGNGTRLTVT.

The sample holds one count of this clone. This chain connects TRBV19 to TRBJ2-1; TRBD2 aligns across 11 bases. Germline V gene sequence: CDR1 LNHDA, CDR2 SQIVND (reference sequence). V was pared by 6 bases and J by 4 bases, with 14 bases of the junction left unmatched. There are 18 residues in the CDR3. In nucleotides, the CDR3 is TGTGCCAGTAGCAGTACGGGACTAGCGGTAAACCTTTACAATGAGCAGTTCTTC. Encoded protein: CASSSTGLAVNLYNEQFF.

The chain is built from TRBV3-1 (or the pseudogene TRBV3-2) and TRBJ2-7; D is uncertain. V lost 0 bases and J 3 bases, leaving 9 bases between the germline ends. This CDR3 is built from 14 residues. The germline V gene has CDR1 LGHDT and CDR2 YNNKEL (reference sequence). As DNA, the CDR3 is TGTGCCAGCAGCCAAGAAAACTCAGGCTACGAGCAGTACTTC. Translated: CASSQENSGYEQYF.

This clone was counted a single time. The rearrangement uses TRBV4-2 and TRBJ1-5; maybe TRBD1 (6 bases). The germline V gene has CDR1 LGHNA and CDR2 YNFKEQ. V lost 0 bases and J 7 bases, leaving 13 bases between the germline ends. This CDR3 has 15 residues. CDR3 protein: CASSQDRTADQPQHF. CDR3 bases: TGTGCCAGCAGCCAAGATCGGACAGCGGACCAGCCCCAGCATTTT.